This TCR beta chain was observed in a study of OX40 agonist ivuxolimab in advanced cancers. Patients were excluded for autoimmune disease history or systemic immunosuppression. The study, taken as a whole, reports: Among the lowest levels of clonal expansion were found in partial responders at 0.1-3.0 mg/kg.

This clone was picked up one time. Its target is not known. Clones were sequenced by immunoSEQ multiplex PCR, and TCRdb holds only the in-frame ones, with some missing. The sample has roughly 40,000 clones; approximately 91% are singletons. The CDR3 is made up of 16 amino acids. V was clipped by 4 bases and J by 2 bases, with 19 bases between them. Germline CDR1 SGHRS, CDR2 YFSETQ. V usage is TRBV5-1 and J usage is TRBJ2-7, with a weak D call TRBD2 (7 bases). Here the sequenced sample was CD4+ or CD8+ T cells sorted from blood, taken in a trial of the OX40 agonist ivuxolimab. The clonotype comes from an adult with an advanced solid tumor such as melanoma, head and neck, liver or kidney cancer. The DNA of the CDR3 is TGCGCCAGCAGCGTGGGATGGGGGGGGCTCACCTACGAGCAGTACTTC. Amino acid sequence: CASSVGWGGLTYEQYF.